These T cell receptor beta chains were read from a single sample in a study of blood T cells in healthy people across ages. TCRdb itself ran the 5' RACE reads through MiXCR, one entry per CDR3 protein. The sample carries around 650,000 distinct CDR3 sequences, 32% recorded once. Sequences were obtained from blood. Receptors were obtained from a woman older than 75 in good health. Each CDR3 is given with its conserved first and last residue. A D gene is named only where the DNA matches it firmly. Clone size is not always given. Where it is, it says once, few, many or a class for expanded clones.

V	D	size	J	CDR3	DNA
TRBV6-5	TRBD1	many	TRBJ2-7	CASRGTGSYEQYF	TGTGCCAGCAGAGGGACAGGGAGCTACGAGCAGTACTTC
TRBV12-3/TRBV12-4	-	-	TRBJ1-5	CASSLSSQRRNQPQHF	TGTGCCAGCAGTTTAAGCTCACAGCGCCGTAATCAGCCCCAGCATTTT
TRBV6-1	-	-	TRBJ1-5	CASRTGAWGQPQHF	TGTGCCAGCCGTACAGGAGCGTGGGGTCAGCCCCAGCATTTT
TRBV5-1	-	many	TRBJ1-1	CASSLEGNRNTEAFF	TGCGCCAGCAGCTTGGAAGGAAATCGGAACACTGAAGCTTTCTTT
TRBV5-1	TRBD1	many	TRBJ2-5	CASSHGQGKETQYF	TGCGCCAGCAGCCATGGACAGGGGAAAGAGACCCAGTACTTC
TRBV28	-	-	TRBJ2-1	CASSPILQGYNEQFF	TGTGCCAGCAGTCCGATTCTACAGGGATACAATGAGCAGTTCTTC
TRBV7-8	-	-	TRBJ2-3	CASSLGLLSTDTQYF	TGTGCCAGCAGCTTAGGGCTACTCAGCACAGATACGCAGTATTTT
TRBV7-2	-	-	TRBJ2-7	CASSLRGSREQYF	TGTGCCAGCAGCTTAAGAGGGAGTAGGGAGCAGTACTTC
TRBV7-3	TRBD2	few	TRBJ2-5	CVSSLTGGSNEQYF	TGTGTCAGCAGCTTAACGGGGGGAAGTAATGAGCAGTACTTC
TRBV20-1	-	many	TRBJ2-1	CSARIHTGRLGSYNEQFF	TGCAGTGCCAGAATACATACGGGGCGATTGGGTTCCTACAATGAGCAGTTCTTC
TRBV11-1	-	many	TRBJ2-1	CASSLGRPLYNEQFF	TGTGCCAGCAGCTTAGGCAGGCCCCTTTACAATGAGCAGTTCTTC
TRBV7-3	-	many	TRBJ2-5	CASSLYPQETQYF	TGTGCCAGCAGCTTATATCCCCAAGAGACCCAGTACTTC
TRBV20-1	TRBD2	-	TRBJ2-2	CSARGLATNTGELFF	TGCAGTGCTAGGGGACTAGCGACAAACACCGGGGAGCTGTTTTTT
TRBV4-3	-	many	TRBJ2-7	CASSQESPGGPGDEQYF	TGCGCCAGCAGCCAAGAATCCCCTGGGGGCCCAGGGGACGAGCAGTACTTC
TRBV4-1	-	many	TRBJ1-1	CASSQEAYTEAFF	TGCGCCAGCAGCCAGGAGGCATACACTGAAGCTTTCTTT
TRBV5-5	-	many	TRBJ1-2	CASSLSLTEGSYTF	TGTGCCAGCAGCCTTTCCTTGACGGAGGGGAGCTACACCTTC
TRBV20-1	-	-	TRBJ2-1	CSARAGPASTQFF	TGCAGTGCTAGAGCCGGGCCAGCTAGCACACAGTTCTTC
TRBV20-1	-	few	TRBJ1-1	CSARSRGRNTEAFF	TGCAGTGCTAGGAGCCGGGGTCGGAACACTGAAGCTTTCTTT
TRBV6-1	-	few	TRBJ1-4	CASSDWEELFF	TGTGCCAGCAGTGATTGGGAAGAACTGTTTTTT
TRBV4-2	TRBD1	many	TRBJ1-2	CASSPTGGNGYTF	TGTGCCAGCAGCCCGACAGGGGGCAATGGCTACACCTTC
TRBV11-1	-	-	TRBJ2-2	CASSLAGRANTGELFF	TGTGCCAGCAGCTTAGCCGGCCGCGCGAACACCGGGGAGCTGTTTTTT
TRBV27	TRBD1	many	TRBJ2-1	CASSYLLLPGTGVHEQFF	TGTGCCAGCAGTTATCTTCTACTCCCCGGGACAGGGGTTCATGAGCAGTTCTTC
TRBV5-1	-	many	TRBJ1-5	CASTEGPTGDQPQHF	TGCGCCAGCACCGAGGGCCCGACGGGGGATCAGCCCCAGCATTTT
TRBV6-5	-	many	TRBJ1-2	CASTSVARGNYGYTF	TGTGCCAGCACATCCGTCGCGAGGGGGAACTATGGCTACACCTTC
TRBV6-1	TRBD1	-	TRBJ1-5	CASSVTGGTESNQPQHF	TGTGCCAGCAGTGTAACAGGGGGCACAGAGAGCAATCAGCCCCAGCATTTT
TRBV11-2	TRBD1	many	TRBJ2-5	CASSFGQGAGETQYF	TGTGCCAGCAGCTTCGGGCAGGGGGCAGGGGAGACCCAGTACTTC
TRBV20-1	-	-	TRBJ1-1	CSATAGRDTEAFF	TGCAGTGCTACGGCAGGGAGGGACACTGAAGCTTTCTTT
TRBV28	-	-	TRBJ2-7	CASTIGGNPYNKQYF	TGTGCCAGCACCATCGGGGGTAACCCTTACAATAAGCAGTACTTC
TRBV20-1	-	-	TRBJ1-5	CSAKGGTFSNQPQHF	TGCAGTGCTAAGGGCGGGACATTTAGCAATCAGCCCCAGCATTTT
TRBV7-2	TRBD1	many	TRBJ1-6	CATIQGPRNSPLHF	TGTGCCACCATACAGGGGCCCCGTAATTCACCCCTCCACTTT
TRBV30	TRBD1	-	TRBJ2-1	CAWGKRPKGAPGNEQFF	TGTGCCTGGGGAAAGCGTCCTAAGGGGGCGCCTGGCAATGAGCAGTTCTTC
TRBV5-5	-	once	TRBJ1-2	CASSAQGDHGYTF	TGTGCCAGCAGCGCACAGGGAGACCATGGCTACACCTTC
TRBV20-1	-	many	TRBJ2-3	CSARYRGGRSDTQYF	TGCAGTGCTAGATATAGAGGGGGGAGGTCAGATACGCAGTATTTT
TRBV29-1	TRBD2	once	TRBJ2-3	CSVENSGSTDTQYF	TGCAGCGTTGAGAATAGCGGGAGCACAGATACGCAGTATTTT
TRBV20-1	TRBD1	many	TRBJ2-5	CSANRGLETQYF	TGCAGTGCAAACAGGGGTTTAGAGACCCAGTACTTC
TRBV3-1	-	-	TRBJ1-6	CASSPRVWGIENSPLHF	TGTGCCAGCAGCCCTCGGGTTTGGGGGATTGAAAATTCACCCCTCCACTTT
TRBV7-2	-	-	TRBJ2-7	CASSLERMGEQYF	TGTGCCAGCAGCTTAGAGAGGATGGGCGAGCAGTACTTC
TRBV12-3/TRBV12-4	-	many	TRBJ1-6	CASSAGDANNSPLHF	TGTGCCAGCAGTGCAGGGGACGCTAATAATTCACCCCTCCACTTT
TRBV28	TRBD1	many	TRBJ2-7	CASSTPPGGRYEQYF	TGTGCCAGCAGTACCCCCCCAGGGGGCCGGTACGAGCAGTACTTC
TRBV30	TRBD2	-	TRBJ2-2	CAWSTPGGNTGELFF	TGTGCCTGGAGTACCCCGGGGGGTAACACCGGGGAGCTGTTTTTT
TRBV5-1	TRBD2	many	TRBJ2-7	CASSPTSGGSLEQYF	TGCGCCAGCAGCCCAACTAGCGGGGGCTCCTTGGAGCAGTACTTC
TRBV6-1	-	few	TRBJ1-4	CASSEEQGEKLFF	TGTGCCAGCAGTGAAGAGCAAGGAGAAAAACTGTTTTTT